This record looks at one TCR beta chain sequence and its context. This clonotype was seen many times. It has no known antigen specificity. No base quality information exists; no much larger clone differs at one position. This sample stems from a study of human T cells and chemical hapten exposure (dated by TCRdb to the early 2020s). Notes on the research overall: For sensitization, 2% DPC in acetone was applied to a 2 cm by 2 cm area of upper inner arm skin. Libraries were combined into a pool for sequencing, and differences in TCR yield between samples came mainly from small differences in library volumes within the pool. Patch tests used Finn chambers with 0.01% DPC on the upper back, scored after 6 days by International Contact Dermatitis Research Group standards. About 30 alopecia patients provided blood for TCR sequencing at one to four time points (pre-sensitization, 2, 6 and 24 weeks). Peripheral blood TCR repertoire changes were tracked in vivo in alopecia patients during primary and secondary sensitization to the hapten diphenylcyclopropenone (DPC). Patient blood was sampled pre-sensitization (week 0) and at 2, 6 and about 24 weeks after DPC sensitization. Patients additionally received weekly therapeutic DPC doses to the scalp throughout the approximately 25-week study period. Most of the patients in the cohort were female, and the cohort covered alopecia areata with under or over 50% scalp involvement, alopecia totalis and alopecia universalis.

Receptors were amplified or captured by RACE. The instrument was a NextSeq 500. Library preparation attached unique molecular identifiers to individual cDNA molecules for quantitative, reproducible TCR counting. For every blood RNA sample, sequencing covered both the TCR alpha and TCR beta chains. The study's processing was this. Samples had a median of about 96,000 TCRs, with a range from roughly 23,224 to 700,000. The Decombinator software suite was used to annotate the V, J and CDR3 of the TCR reads. Every sample was subsampled to the same number of TCRs (28,000) for the PS versus PT1 abundance plots. TCRs were defined as expanded if absent before sensitization and observed at least eight times at the 2-week time point. TCRdb ran its own pipeline on the public reads, namely fastp trimming at Q25 and MiXCR clone calling, and kept in-frame beta chains. Here each entry gathers all rows of one CDR3 protein and keeps the most common genes and DNA. The authors' filters were not applied to this entry. Within this sample are approximately 400,000 distinct CDR3 sequences, with about 4.8% of them counted one time only. 2% to 2.5% of the sample is taken by the ten largest.

The germline V gene (reference sequence) yields SGHKS for CDR1 and YYEKEE for CDR2. The germline V end is reduced by 1 base and the J end by 5 bases; junction bases left unmatched: 6. Taken from cysteine to phenylalanine, the CDR3 has 17 residues. Only the CDR3 region is kept as DNA, spanning 51 bases read in frame from base 1. Broader findings and caveats from the paper: Alopecia, a presumed autoimmune disease, was present in all patients, so the immune response of the patients might differ from that of healthy individuals. The number of TCRs above 1 in 1000 frequency did not change with DPC sensitization; there was no evidence of global repertoire structure alterations. Patch test score was positively correlated with the number of PT1 expanded TCRs, with significance at thresholds 8, 16 and 32 but not at 4. After repeated subsampling, the strength of the expansion versus patch-test correlation and the threshold at which it became significant changed. Expanded TCRs formed significantly more large CDR3 similarity clusters than pre-sensitization or healthy control sets, consistent with antigen-driven responses.

The time point label on this specimen signifies: patch test 1, 2 weeks after DPC sensitization. The treatment or condition label of this sample denotes: therapeutic diphenylcyclopropenone sensitization with weekly scalp DPC. Blood at each patch-test visit was drawn before the patch test was applied. To be eligible, patients had to be aged 18 to 70, diagnosed with alopecia and judged suitable for DPC therapy, while pregnant patients were excluded. Unfractionated whole blood was collected in Tempus Blood RNA tubes, and total RNA was extracted from that blood. Sequenced here: whole blood, sampled in connection with sensitization to the hapten diphenylcyclopropenone (DPC). This receptor was taken from a woman aged 50 to 65 with alopecia areata. Some clones in this sample may be carry-over from other donors' samples. The chain was built from TRBV5-5 and TRBJ2-3; 14 bases in the junction line up with TRBD2. The CDR3 region: CASSLPSGLAGGDTQYF. The DNA reads as follows: TGTGCCAGCAGCTTGCCTAGCGGACTAGCGGGAGGAGATACGCAGTATTTT.